A selection of T cell receptor beta chains follows, all from one sample in a study of T cell repertoires in cytomegalovirus infection. These receptors are not linked to any known antigen. One entry per CDR3 protein results from TCRdb running MiXCR on the reads. This sample has fewer than 1,000,000 distinct CDR3 sequences, with more than 25% found just once. Sequencing used cultured CD8+ T cells from PBMCs, obtained from culture after CMV antigen stimulation. The receptors were sampled from a human donor in good health (CMV status not recorded). Some clones in this sample may be carry-over from other donors' samples. Each CDR3 is given without its conserved first and last residue. For some rows the clone size is stated as once, few or many, or as a class when expanded; others skip it.

CDR3aa	abundance	v_gene	j_gene
ASSPGEARANEQF	few	TRBV5-5	TRBJ2-1
ATLNTEAF	few	TRBV7-8	TRBJ1-1
VSVKSGYNEQF	NA	TRBV12-5	TRBJ2-1
ASSGVEETQY	NA	TRBV9	TRBJ2-5
ATLRSGVYGYT	NA	TRBV19	TRBJ1-2
ASSLRSSYNEQF	many	TRBV7-8	TRBJ2-1
ASSLSGEVHDRHEQY	NA	TRBV27	TRBJ2-7
ASGWLTTSTDTQY	NA	TRBV28	TRBJ2-3
ATYWKGETGGFTDTQY	many	TRBV6-1	TRBJ2-3
ASSPGGKPDTQY	many	TRBV7-6	TRBJ2-3
ATSDGGYT	few	TRBV24-1	TRBJ1-2
ASPPTSGGTDTQY	NA	TRBV7-9	TRBJ2-3
ASSGNSEQF	few	TRBV2	TRBJ2-1
ASSYLQGARTGELF	few	TRBV6-6	TRBJ2-2
ASQPGIRKADTQY	few	TRBV19	TRBJ2-3
ASSEGRRRNTGELF	few	TRBV6-1	TRBJ2-2
ASGDSKPLH	NA	TRBV6-5	TRBJ1-6
ASAQQNVNTEAF	NA	TRBV12-5	TRBJ1-1
ASSRRLQRATNEKLF	NA	TRBV5-4	TRBJ1-4
ASSETDHSNQPQH	few	TRBV6-4	TRBJ1-5
ASSLRDQAYEQY	many	TRBV7-2	TRBJ2-7
ASSSPASKGDGRDTQY	NA	TRBV27	TRBJ2-3
ASSYSGRGPTYEQY	NA	TRBV6-2/TRBV6-3	TRBJ2-7
ASSKPGQGVDFPGNTEAF	NA	TRBV5-6	TRBJ1-1
ASSLAGRQNEQF	many	TRBV7-6	TRBJ2-1
ASSPGGDYTEAF	NA	TRBV7-8	TRBJ1-1
ASSNNNYGYT	NA	TRBV7-8	TRBJ1-2
SARDRPRDAYYEQY	NA	TRBV20-1	TRBJ2-7
ASSSEGIGELF	NA	TRBV13	TRBJ2-2
ASSLIVGELF	NA	TRBV28	TRBJ2-2
ASTKEVYTGELF	NA	TRBV6-2/TRBV6-3	TRBJ2-2
ASKSGDRAYEQY	NA	TRBV6-6	TRBJ2-7
SVVDNSTEAF	NA	TRBV29-1	TRBJ1-1
ASSKGGSTEAF	NA	TRBV19	TRBJ1-1
ASSLTVRLAGGETQY	many	TRBV7-8	TRBJ2-5
ASSLVAGWDGYT	few	TRBV7-9	TRBJ1-2
SVGARTLGDYGYT	NA	TRBV29-1	TRBJ1-2
ASSFLLETGYQGVTETF	once	TRBV12-3/TRBV12-4	TRBJ1-1
ASRQGNNEQF	once	TRBV10-3	TRBJ2-1
AIIDHRRGTQY	NA	TRBV10-3	TRBJ2-3